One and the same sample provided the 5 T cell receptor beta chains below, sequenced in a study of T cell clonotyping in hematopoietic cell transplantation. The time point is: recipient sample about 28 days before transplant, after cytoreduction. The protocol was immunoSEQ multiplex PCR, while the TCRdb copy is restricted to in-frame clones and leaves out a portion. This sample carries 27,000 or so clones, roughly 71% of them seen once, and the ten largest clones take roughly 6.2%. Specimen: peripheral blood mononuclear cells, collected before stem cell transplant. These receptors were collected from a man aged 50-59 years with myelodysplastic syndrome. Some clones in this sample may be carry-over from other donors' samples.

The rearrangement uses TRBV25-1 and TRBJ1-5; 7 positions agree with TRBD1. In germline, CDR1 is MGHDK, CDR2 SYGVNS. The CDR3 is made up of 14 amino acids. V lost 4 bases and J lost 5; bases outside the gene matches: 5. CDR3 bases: TGTGCCAGCAGTGTAGGGGGCGACTATCAGCCCCAGCATTTT. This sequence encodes CASSVGGDYQPQHF.

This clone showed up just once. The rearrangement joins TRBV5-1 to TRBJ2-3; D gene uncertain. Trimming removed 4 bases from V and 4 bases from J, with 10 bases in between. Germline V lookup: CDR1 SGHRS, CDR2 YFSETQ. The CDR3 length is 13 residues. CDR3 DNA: TGCGCCAGCAGCCAAATGGCGGCAGATACGCAGTATTTT. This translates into CASSQMAADTQYF.

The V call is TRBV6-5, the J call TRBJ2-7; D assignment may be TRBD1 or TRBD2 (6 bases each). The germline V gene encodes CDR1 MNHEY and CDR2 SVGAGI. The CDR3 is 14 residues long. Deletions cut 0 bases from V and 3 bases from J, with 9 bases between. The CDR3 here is CASSYSKGGYEQYF. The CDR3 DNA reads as TGTGCCAGCAGTTACTCAAAGGGGGGCTACGAGCAGTACTTC.

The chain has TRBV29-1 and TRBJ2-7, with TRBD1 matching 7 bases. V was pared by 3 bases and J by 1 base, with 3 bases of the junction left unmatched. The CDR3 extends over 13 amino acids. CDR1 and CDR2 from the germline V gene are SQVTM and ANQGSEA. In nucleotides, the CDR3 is TGCAGCGTTGACCAGGACAGGTCCTACGAGCAGTACTTC. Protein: CSVDQDRSYEQYF.

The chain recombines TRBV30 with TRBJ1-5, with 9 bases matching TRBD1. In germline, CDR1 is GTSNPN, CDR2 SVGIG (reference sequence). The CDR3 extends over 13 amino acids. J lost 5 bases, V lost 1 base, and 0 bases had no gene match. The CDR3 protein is CAWSGTGDQPQHF. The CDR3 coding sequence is TGTGCCTGGAGTGGGACAGGGGATCAGCCCCAGCATTTT.